This T cell receptor beta chain was profiled in a study of cytomegalovirus exposure and HLA in healthy donors. The PCR contained 60 Vbeta and 13 Jbeta primers. Original handling: There were around 77 million unique TCR beta chains by a later count, and about 12 million of them were shared. The repertoire was sequenced with immunoSEQ multiplex PCR; TCRdb's copy has only in-frame clones and lacks some. The DNA was the basis for D and trimming; V, J and clone size are from that table. The table records 130,000 or so clones, 65% to 85% of them present only once. The CDR3 is 15 amino acids. V gave up 0 bases and J gave up 2 bases, with 10 bases separating them. CDR1 and CDR2 (germline): MNHEY, SVGAGI. Study-wide points: There were some V segments, including TRBV6-2 and TRBV6-3, excluded as indistinguishable. It is likely that the observed cluster of highly shared sequence variants was a sequencing artifact. Usually a TCR sequence was rare, but some public TCRs were found in many donors.

On this clone: Antigen: not known.

This sequence joins TRBV6-5 and TRBJ1-1; D gene uncertain. The source material was PBMCs. The source is a man aged 50 to 60 in good health and CMV-seronegative. This chain's CDR3 is CASSYSWRVNTEAFF. The CDR3 bases are TGTGCCAGCAGTTACTCCTGGAGGGTTAACACTGAAGCTTTCTTT.